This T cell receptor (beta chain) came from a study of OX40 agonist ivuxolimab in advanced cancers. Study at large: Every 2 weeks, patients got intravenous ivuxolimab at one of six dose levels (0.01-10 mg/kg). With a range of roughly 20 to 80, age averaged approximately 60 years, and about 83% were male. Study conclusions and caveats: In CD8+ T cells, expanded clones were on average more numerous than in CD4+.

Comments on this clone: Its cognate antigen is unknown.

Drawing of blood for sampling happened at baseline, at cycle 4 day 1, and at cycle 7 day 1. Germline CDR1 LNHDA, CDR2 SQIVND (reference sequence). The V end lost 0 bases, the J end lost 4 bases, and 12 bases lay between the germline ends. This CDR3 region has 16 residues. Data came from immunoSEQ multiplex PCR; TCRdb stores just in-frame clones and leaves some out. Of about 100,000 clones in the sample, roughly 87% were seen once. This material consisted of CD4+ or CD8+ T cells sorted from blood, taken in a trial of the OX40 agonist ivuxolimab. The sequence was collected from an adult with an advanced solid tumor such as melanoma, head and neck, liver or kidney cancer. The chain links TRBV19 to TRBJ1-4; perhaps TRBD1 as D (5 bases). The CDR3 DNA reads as TGTGCCAGTAGTATAGACGACGGGGGGGATAATGAAAAACTGTTTTTT. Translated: CASSIDDGGDNEKLFF. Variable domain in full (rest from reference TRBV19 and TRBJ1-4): DGGITQSPKYLFRKEGQNVTLSCEQNLNHDAMYWYRQDPGQGLRLIYYSQIVNDFQKGDIAEGYSVSREKKESFPLTVTSAQKNPTAFYLCASSIDDGGDNEKLFFGSGTQLSVL.